This TCR beta chain derives from a study of T cells in Graves' hyperthyroidism and ophthalmopathy. Study-level points and caveats: The model anticipated ophthalmopathy a median around six months pre-onset.

In the case of this clonotype: Its antigen is not identified.

Per the germline V gene, CDR1 is SQVTM and CDR2 is ANQGSEA. The germline V and J ends were trimmed by 6 bases and 8 bases, with 17 bases remaining between them. The CDR3 totals 13 residues. Amplification yielded TCR beta CDR3 regions, with RNA transcripts as the source. With the HTBI primer set, the TCR CDR3 went through a first round of RT-PCR. TCRdb independently ran MiXCR on the multiplex PCR reads; one entry per CDR3 protein. The repertoire has approximately 700,000 distinct CDR3 sequences, just under 45% of them found once; the top ten carry about 7.2%. This TCR was recovered from an adult man with Graves' disease, either hyperthyroidism or ophthalmopathy (not recorded which). The chain combines TRBV29-1 with TRBJ1-3; D ambiguous. Material: peripheral blood or thyroid tissue (not recorded which). This CDR3 reads CSVSSGYGYTIYF. For the CDR3, the DNA is TGCAGCGTGAGCTCGGGCTATGGCTACACCATATATTTT.